The present entry profiles one T cell receptor (beta chain) with its context. This entry comes from a study of CD8+CD57+ T cells in acquired aplastic anemia. For sequencing, patients were chosen who had shown expansion of CD8+CD57+ cells by flow cytometry. Patients uniformly had severe acquired aplastic anemia. Genomic DNA acted as the template from which TCR beta VDJ combination and CDR3 sequence profiling were carried out. One entry per CDR3 protein results from TCRdb running MiXCR on the reads. Among about 290,000 distinct CDR3 sequences listed, 45% to 65% were seen once. J lost 5 bases, V lost 5 bases, and 3 bases had no gene match. Germline assignment: CDR1 SGHAT and CDR2 FQNNGV. The CDR3 extends over 13 amino acids.

The sequence was obtained from a human donor with aplastic anemia. The rearrangement links TRBV11-2 to TRBJ2-5; 9 bases fit TRBD1. Input material: sorted CD4+, CD8+, or CD8+CD57+ T cells (not recorded which) from PBMCs. The CDR3 loop is CASSVGQGETQYF. In nucleotides, the CDR3 is TGTGCCAGCAGCGTCGGACAGGGGGAGACCCAGTACTTC.